This TCR beta chain appears in the sequencing data of a study of blood T cell repertoires in COVID-19. Trimming took off 0 bases at V and 4 bases at J, with 11 bases between the two ends. Germline lookup yields CDR1 LGHNA and CDR2 YSLEER. This CDR3 region has 15 residues. Profiled with immunoSEQ multiplex PCR; TCRdb holds only in-frame clones, not every one. Here the sample spans fewer than 350,000 clones, 65% to 90% being singletons. The sequencing input was peripheral blood. The V gene is TRBV4-3, the J gene TRBJ2-3; D gene ambiguous. This clonotype was obtained from a woman in her sixties or seventies with active or convalescent COVID-19. The CDR3 DNA sequence: TGCGCCAGCAGCCAAGACCTTGGCGGCCCAGATACGCAGTATTTT. It codes for CASSQDLGGPDTQYF.